The present entry profiles one T cell receptor (beta chain) with its context. The source of the sample is a study of blood T cell repertoires in COVID-19. The wider study: Samples representing acute and convalescent COVID-19 were sourced from the United States, Italy and Spain. PBMCs, B-cell-depleted T cells, or T cells were the source of the cDNA or gDNA that made up the material.

CDR1 is SQVTM, CDR2 ANQGSEA, per germline. CDR3 length equals 15 residues. V shed 3 bases and J 7 bases; nucleotides not matched to a gene: 9. In the authors' methods: Amplification of reference gene primers was used by the study to estimate nucleated cell counts. The data were produced by immunoSEQ multiplex PCR, yet TCRdb's version contains in-frame clones alone and is incomplete. That table furnishes V, J and clone size, whereas the DNA furnished D and trimming. This sample carries roughly 43,000 clones, more than 80% of them seen once, and the ten largest clones take around 8.3%. The chain couples TRBV29-1 to TRBJ2-1; 10 nucleotides agree with TRBD2. This sequence was found in a man in his 60s with active COVID-19. What was sequenced was peripheral blood. Here the CDR3 DNA reads TGCAGCGTTGACCAAAGCGGGAGGGCCCGTAATGAGCAGTTCTTC. Its translation is CSVDQSGRARNEQFF.